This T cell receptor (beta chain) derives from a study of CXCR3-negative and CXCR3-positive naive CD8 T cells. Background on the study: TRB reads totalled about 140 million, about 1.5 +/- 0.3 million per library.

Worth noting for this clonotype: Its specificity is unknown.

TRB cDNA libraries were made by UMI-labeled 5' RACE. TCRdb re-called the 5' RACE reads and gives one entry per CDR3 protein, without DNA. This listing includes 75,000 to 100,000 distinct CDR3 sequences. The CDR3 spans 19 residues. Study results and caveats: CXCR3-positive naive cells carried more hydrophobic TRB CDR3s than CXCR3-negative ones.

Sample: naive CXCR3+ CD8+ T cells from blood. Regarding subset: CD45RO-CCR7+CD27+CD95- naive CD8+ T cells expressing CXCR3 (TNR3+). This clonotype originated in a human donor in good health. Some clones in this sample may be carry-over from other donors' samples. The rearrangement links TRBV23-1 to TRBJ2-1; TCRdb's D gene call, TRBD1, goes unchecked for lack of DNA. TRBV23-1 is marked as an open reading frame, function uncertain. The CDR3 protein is CASSHPPPEEGGSYNEQFF.